A selection of T cell receptor beta chains follows, all from one sample in a study of pediatric ulcerative colitis. The assay was immunoSEQ multiplex PCR, and TCRdb's table has in-frame clones only and misses some. The sample lists some 60,000 clones; around four fifths were seen once. Sequencing input: blood. The receptors stem from a boy aged 5-17 years with moderate ulcerative colitis. CDR3s include the opening cysteine and the closing phenylalanine or tryptophan. A D gene is named only where the DNA matches it firmly. Size tells how often a clone was seen (once, few, many) or the class of an expanded clone, and some rows leave it out.

.	TRBV10-3	TRBD2	TRBJ2-1	CAISESSSGARHEQFF	TGTGCCATCAGTGAGTCTTCTAGCGGGGCCCGCCATGAGCAGTTCTTC
.	TRBV27	.	TRBJ2-1	CASSWQLLRGTYNEQFF	TGTGCCAGCAGTTGGCAGCTCCTCCGGGGCACCTACAATGAGCAGTTCTTC
.	TRBV29-1	.	TRBJ1-2	CSGTLIYGYTF	TGCAGCGGAACCTTAATCTATGGCTACACCTTC
.	TRBV5-1	TRBD2	TRBJ2-7	CASSFTRGVSYEQYF	TGCGCCAGCAGCTTCACGCGGGGGGTCTCCTACGAGCAGTACTTC
once	TRBV9	.	TRBJ2-3	CASSVLPGGTSTDTQYF	TGTGCCAGCAGCGTTCTTCCCGGCGGGACTAGCACAGATACGCAGTATTTT
.	TRBV14	.	TRBJ2-7	CASSPGGSPYEQYF	TGTGCCAGCAGCCCTGGCGGATCCCCCTACGAGCAGTACTTC
.	TRBV7-9	.	TRBJ2-1	CASSFVHNEQFF	TGTGCCAGCAGCTTCGTGCACAATGAGCAGTTCTTC
once	TRBV6-5	.	TRBJ2-1	CASSSRVTNEQFF	TGTGCCAGCAGTTCAAGGGTCACCAATGAGCAGTTCTTC
.	TRBV5-1	.	TRBJ2-7	CASSLDLTYEQYF	TGCGCCAGCAGCTTGGACTTGACCTACGAGCAGTACTTC
.	TRBV5-6	.	TRBJ2-7	CASSLTNGEQYF	TGTGCCAGCAGCTTAACCAACGGCGAGCAGTACTTC
.	TRBV7-6	.	TRBJ2-7	CASSLAGGLSEQYF	TGTGCCAGCAGCTTAGCTGGGGGGCTCAGCGAGCAGTACTTC
.	TRBV7-2	.	TRBJ2-7	CASSPGFEYEQYF	TGTGCCAGCAGCCCAGGATTCGAATACGAGCAGTACTTC
.	TRBV9	.	TRBJ1-4	CASSVFEGNEKLFF	TGTGCCAGCAGCGTATTTGAGGGTAATGAAAAACTGTTTTTT
.	TRBV6-1	.	TRBJ1-5	CASTDRHNQPQHF	TGTGCCAGCACTGACAGGCACAATCAGCCCCAGCATTTT
.	TRBV15	TRBD2	TRBJ2-3	CATSRQRGGDTDTQYF	TGTGCCACCAGCAGGCAGCGGGGTGGTGACACAGATACGCAGTATTTT
.	TRBV19	TRBD1	TRBJ1-5	CASSNRDRASGPQHF	TGTGCCAGTTCGAACCGGGACAGGGCATCGGGGCCCCAGCATTTT
once	TRBV9	TRBD1	TRBJ2-1	CASSVGRSRPGQGTYNEQFF	TGTGCCAGCAGCGTAGGAAGATCACGTCCGGGACAGGGGACGTACAATGAGCAGTTCTTC
.	TRBV19	TRBD1	TRBJ1-1	CASSIPPGQGAGTEAFF	TGTGCCAGTAGTATCCCCCCGGGACAGGGGGCCGGTACTGAAGCTTTCTTT
.	TRBV21-1	.	TRBJ2-3	CASSAGGQLTDTQYF	TGTGCCAGCAGCGCGGGGGGACAGCTGACAGATACGCAGTATTTT
.	TRBV20-1	.	TRBJ2-1	CSAGHFNEQFF	TGCAGTGCTGGACATTTCAATGAGCAGTTCTTC
.	TRBV7-8	.	TRBJ2-7	CASSSIPVVRVDYEQYF	TGTGCCAGCAGCTCTATTCCGGTCGTGCGGGTCGACTACGAGCAGTACTTC
.	TRBV7-9	TRBD1	TRBJ1-2	CASSLGGTGDSANYGYTF	TGTGCCAGCAGCTTAGGTGGAACTGGGGACAGCGCTAACTATGGCTACACCTTC
.	TRBV10-1	.	TRBJ2-3	CASSERGFTDTQYF	TGCGCCAGCAGTGAGCGGGGGTTTACAGATACGCAGTATTTT